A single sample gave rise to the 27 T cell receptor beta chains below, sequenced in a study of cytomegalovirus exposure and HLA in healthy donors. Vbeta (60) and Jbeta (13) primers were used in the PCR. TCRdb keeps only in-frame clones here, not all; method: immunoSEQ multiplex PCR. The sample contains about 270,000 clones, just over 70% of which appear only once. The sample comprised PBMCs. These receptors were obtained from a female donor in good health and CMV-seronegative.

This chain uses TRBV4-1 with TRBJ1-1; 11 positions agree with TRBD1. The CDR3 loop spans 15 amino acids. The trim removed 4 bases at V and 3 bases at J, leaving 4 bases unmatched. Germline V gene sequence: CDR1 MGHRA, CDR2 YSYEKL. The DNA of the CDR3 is TGCGCCAGCAGCCGGTCGGGACAGGGGGACACTGAAGCTTTCTTT. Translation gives CASSRSGQGDTEAFF.

CDR3 region: CASSPRTGIRYDEQFF. The CDR3 coding sequence is TGTGCCAGCAGCCCCCGGACAGGGATAAGGTATGATGAGCAGTTCTTC. The V gene is TRBV7-2, the J gene TRBJ2-1; 8 nucleotides line up with TRBD1. The CDR3 consists of 16 residues. Germline values: CDR1 SGHTA, CDR2 FQGNSA. V trimming: 5 bases; J trimming: 8 bases; junction bases outside the gene matches: 14.

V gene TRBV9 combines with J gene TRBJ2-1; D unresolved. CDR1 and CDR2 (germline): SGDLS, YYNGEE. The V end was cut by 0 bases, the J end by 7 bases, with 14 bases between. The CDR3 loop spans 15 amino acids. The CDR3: CASSVEAYSMNEQFF. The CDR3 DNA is TGTGCCAGCAGCGTAGAAGCATACTCGATGAATGAGCAGTTCTTC.

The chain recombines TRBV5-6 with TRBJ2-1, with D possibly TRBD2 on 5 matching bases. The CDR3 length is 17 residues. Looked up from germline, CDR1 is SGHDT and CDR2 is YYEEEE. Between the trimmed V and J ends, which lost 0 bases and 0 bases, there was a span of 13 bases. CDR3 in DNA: TGTGCCAGCAGCTTGGTCGGTTTACGGGGCTCCTACAATGAGCAGTTCTTC. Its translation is CASSLVGLRGSYNEQFF.

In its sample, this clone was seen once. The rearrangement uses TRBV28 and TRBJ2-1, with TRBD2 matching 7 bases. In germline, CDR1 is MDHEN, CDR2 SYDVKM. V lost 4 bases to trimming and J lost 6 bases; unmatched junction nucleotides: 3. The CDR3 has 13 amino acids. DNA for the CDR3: TGTGCCAGCAGTTCGCGGACTAGCAATGAGCAGTTCTTC. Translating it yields CASSSRTSNEQFF.

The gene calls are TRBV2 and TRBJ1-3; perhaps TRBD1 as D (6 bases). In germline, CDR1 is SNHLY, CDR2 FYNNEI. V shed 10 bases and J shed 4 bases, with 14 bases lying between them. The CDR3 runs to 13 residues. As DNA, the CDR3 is TGTGCCACCTACAGGGAACTGGGAAACACCATATATTTT. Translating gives CATYRELGNTIYF.

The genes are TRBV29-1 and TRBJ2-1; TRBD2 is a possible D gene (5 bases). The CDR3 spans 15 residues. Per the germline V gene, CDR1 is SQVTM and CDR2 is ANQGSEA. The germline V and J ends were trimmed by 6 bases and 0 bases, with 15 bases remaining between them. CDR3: CSVEISGYSYNEQFF. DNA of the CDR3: TGCAGCGTGGAAATAAGCGGATACTCCTACAATGAGCAGTTCTTC.

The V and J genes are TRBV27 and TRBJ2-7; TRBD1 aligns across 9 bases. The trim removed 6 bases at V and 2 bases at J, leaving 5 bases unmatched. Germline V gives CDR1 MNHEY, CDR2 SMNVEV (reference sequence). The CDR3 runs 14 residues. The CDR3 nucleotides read TGTGCCAGCAGCCGGGACAGGGAAGCCTACGAGCAGTACTTC. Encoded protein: CASSRDREAYEQYF.

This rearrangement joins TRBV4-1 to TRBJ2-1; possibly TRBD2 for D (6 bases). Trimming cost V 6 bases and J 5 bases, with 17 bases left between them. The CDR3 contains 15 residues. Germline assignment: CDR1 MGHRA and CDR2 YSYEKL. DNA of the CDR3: TGCGCCAGCAGACCCTTAGCGGTTTCAAACAATGAGCAGTTCTTC. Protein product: CASRPLAVSNNEQFF.

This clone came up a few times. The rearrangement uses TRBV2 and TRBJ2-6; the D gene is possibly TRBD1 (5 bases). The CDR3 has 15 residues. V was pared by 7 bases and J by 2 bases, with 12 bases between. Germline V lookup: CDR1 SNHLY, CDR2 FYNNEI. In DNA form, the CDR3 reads TGTGCCAGCACCAGGATGGACACTGGGGCCAACGTCCTGACTTTC. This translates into CASTRMDTGANVLTF.

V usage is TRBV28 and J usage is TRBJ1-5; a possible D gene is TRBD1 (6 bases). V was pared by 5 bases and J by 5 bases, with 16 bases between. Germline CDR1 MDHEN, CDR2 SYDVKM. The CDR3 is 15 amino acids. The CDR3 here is CASSPPPGQHQPQHF. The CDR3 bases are TGTGCCAGCAGTCCCCCACCGGGACAACATCAGCCCCAGCATTTT.

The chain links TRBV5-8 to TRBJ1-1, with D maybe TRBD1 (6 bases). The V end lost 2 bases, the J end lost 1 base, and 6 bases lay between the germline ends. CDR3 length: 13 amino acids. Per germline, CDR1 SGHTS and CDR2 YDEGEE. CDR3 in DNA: TGTGCCAGCAGCTTACAGGGGAACACTGAAGCTTTCTTT. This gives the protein CASSLQGNTEAFF.

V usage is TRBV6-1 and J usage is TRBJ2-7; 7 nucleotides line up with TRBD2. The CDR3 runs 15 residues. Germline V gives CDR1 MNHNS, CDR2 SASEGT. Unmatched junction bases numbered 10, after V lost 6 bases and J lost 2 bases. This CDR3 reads CASRYLAEGAYEQYF. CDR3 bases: TGTGCCAGCAGGTACCTAGCGGAGGGAGCCTACGAGCAGTACTTC.

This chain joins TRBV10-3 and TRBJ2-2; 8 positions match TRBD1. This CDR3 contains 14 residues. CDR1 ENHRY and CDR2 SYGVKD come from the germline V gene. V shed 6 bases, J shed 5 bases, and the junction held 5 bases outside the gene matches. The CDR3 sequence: CAIRDQGATGELFF. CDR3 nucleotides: TGTGCCATCAGGGATCAGGGGGCGACCGGGGAGCTGTTTTTT.

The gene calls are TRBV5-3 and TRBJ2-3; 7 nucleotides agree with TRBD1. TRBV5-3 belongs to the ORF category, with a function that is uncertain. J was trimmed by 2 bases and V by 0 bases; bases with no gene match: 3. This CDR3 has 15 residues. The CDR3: CARSLGGQNTDTQYF. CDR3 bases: TGTGCCAGAAGCTTGGGGGGACAGAACACAGATACGCAGTATTTT.

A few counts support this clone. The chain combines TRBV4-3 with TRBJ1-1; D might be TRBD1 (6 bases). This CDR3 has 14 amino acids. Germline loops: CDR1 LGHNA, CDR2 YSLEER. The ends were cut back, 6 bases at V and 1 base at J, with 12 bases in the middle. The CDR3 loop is CASRGRTENTEAFF. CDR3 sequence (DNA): TGCGCCAGCAGGGGACGGACAGAGAACACTGAAGCTTTCTTT.

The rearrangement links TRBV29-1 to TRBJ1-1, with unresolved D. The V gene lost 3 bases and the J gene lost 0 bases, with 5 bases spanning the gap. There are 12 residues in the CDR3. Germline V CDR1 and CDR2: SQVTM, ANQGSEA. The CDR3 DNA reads TGCAGCGTTGACGGGGTGAACACTGAAGCTTTCTTT. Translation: CSVDGVNTEAFF.

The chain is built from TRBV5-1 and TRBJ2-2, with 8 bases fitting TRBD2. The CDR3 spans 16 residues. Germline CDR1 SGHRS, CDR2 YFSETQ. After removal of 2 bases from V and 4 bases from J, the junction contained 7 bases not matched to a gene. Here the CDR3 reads CASSFGAGDATGELFF. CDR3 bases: TGCGCCAGCAGCTTCGGAGCGGGAGACGCCACCGGGGAGCTGTTTTTT.

DNA of the CDR3: TGTGCCAGCAGTTTTAGTATCGCCTACAATGAGCAGTTCTTC. Translation: CASSFSIAYNEQFF. The chain employs TRBV28 and TRBJ2-1; D not certain. The germline gives CDR1 MDHEN, CDR2 SYDVKM. V lost 3 bases and J 2 bases, leaving 8 bases between the germline ends. The CDR3 has 14 residues.

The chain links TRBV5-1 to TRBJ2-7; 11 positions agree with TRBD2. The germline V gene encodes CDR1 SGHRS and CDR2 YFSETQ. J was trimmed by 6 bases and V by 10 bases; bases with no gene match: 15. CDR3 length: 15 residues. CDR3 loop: CASKLQASGRSEQYF. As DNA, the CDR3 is TGCGCCTCCAAGTTGCAGGCTAGCGGGAGGTCCGAGCAGTACTTC.

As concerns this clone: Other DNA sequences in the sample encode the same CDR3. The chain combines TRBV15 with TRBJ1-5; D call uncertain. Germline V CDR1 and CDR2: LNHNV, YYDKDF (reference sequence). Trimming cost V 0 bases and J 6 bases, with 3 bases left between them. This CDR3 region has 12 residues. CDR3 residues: CATSRDRQPQHF. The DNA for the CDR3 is TGTGCCACCAGCAGAGACCGTCAGCCCCAGCATTTT.

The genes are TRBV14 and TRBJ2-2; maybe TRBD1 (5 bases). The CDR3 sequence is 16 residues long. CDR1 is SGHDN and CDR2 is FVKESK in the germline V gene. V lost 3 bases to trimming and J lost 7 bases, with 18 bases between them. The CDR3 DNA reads TGTGCCAGCAGCCATGGCCTAGGGGTGATGGTCGGGGAGCTGTTTTTT. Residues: CASSHGLGVMVGELFF.

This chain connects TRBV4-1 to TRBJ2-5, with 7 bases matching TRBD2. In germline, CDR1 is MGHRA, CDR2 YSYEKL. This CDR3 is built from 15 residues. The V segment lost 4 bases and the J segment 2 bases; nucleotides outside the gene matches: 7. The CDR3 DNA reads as TGCGCCAGCAGCCCTCCGGGGGGACCGCAAGAGACCCAGTACTTC. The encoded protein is CASSPPGGPQETQYF.

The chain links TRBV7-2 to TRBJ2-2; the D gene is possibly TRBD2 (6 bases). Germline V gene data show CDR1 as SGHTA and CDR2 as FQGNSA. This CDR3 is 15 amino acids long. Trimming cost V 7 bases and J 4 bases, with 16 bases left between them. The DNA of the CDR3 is TGTGCCAGCACCCCCCGGGAGCGAAGCACCGGGGAGCTGTTTTTT. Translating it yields CASTPRERSTGELFF.

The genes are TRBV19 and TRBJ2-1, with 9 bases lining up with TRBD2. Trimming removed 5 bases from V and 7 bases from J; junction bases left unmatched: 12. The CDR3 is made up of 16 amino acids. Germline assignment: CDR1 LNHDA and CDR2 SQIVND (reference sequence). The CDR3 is CASSGVAGAPVNEQFF. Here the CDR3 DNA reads TGTGCCAGTAGTGGAGTAGCGGGAGCTCCCGTGAATGAGCAGTTCTTC.

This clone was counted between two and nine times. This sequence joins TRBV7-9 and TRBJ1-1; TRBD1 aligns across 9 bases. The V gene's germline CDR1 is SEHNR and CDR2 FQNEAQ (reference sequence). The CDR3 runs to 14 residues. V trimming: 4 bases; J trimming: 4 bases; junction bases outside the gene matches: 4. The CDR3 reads CASSSGQGVTEAFF. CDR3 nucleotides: TGTGCCAGCAGCTCGGGACAGGGAGTCACTGAAGCTTTCTTT.

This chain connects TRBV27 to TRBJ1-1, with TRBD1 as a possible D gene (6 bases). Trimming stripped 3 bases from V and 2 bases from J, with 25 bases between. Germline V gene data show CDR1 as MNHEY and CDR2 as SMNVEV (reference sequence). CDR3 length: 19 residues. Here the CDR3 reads CASSFTGGTGLAKNTEAFF. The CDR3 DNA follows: TGTGCCAGCAGTTTTACGGGGGGCACGGGGCTGGCGAAAAACACTGAAGCTTTCTTT.